This entry concerns a single T cell receptor (beta chain). Enrolled through a virtual design, the participants were between roughly 18 and 89 years of age and came from 24 US areas. Participant reports of clinical history set cohort assignment. The sample originates from a study of blood T cell repertoires in COVID-19. Looking at the study overall: Both acute and convalescent COVID-19 samples were obtained from the United States, Italy and Spain. PBMCs, B-cell-depleted T cells, or T cells were the source of the cDNA or gDNA that made up the material.

The data were produced by immunoSEQ multiplex PCR, yet TCRdb's version contains in-frame clones alone and is incomplete. The sample lists under 250,000 clones, roughly nine tenths occurring once. With V trimmed by 4 bases and J by 8 bases, 10 bases remained unmatched. The germline V gene has CDR1 MNHEY and CDR2 SVGAGI. The CDR3 is 15 amino acids. The source is a woman between 25 and 40 years old with acute COVID-19. The sequenced sample was PBMCs or T cells enriched from blood (not recorded which). The gene calls are TRBV6-5 and TRBJ1-1; TRBD1 agrees at 10 bases. DNA of the CDR3: TGTGCCAGCAGTTCTACACGGACAGGGGGGTGGGAAGCTTTCTTT. Translation gives CASSSTRTGGWEAFF.